This record concerns one T cell receptor (beta chain) sequence. Germline V CDR1 and CDR2: MDHEN, SYDVKM. V lost 3 bases to trimming and J lost 0 bases, with 6 bases between them. There are 15 residues in the CDR3. This record comes from a study of STAT5B mutations in CD4+ large granular lymphocyte leukemia. This table comes from immunoSEQ multiplex PCR, and its TCRdb copy is limited to in-frame clones, with some not included. The repertoire has about 45,000 clones, 70% to 90% of them found once; the top ten carry 2.6%. The chain recombines TRBV28 with TRBJ2-6; D ambiguous. Sequencing was performed on CD4+ T cells from blood buffy coats. The sequence derives from a human donor in good health. CDR3 loop: CASSFPHSGANVLTF. The DNA of the CDR3 is TGTGCCAGCAGTTTTCCGCACTCTGGGGCCAACGTCCTGACTTTC.